This T cell receptor (beta chain) was recovered during a study of T cell responses to AZD1222 COVID-19 vaccine (dated by TCRdb to the early 2020s). General notes on the study: AZD1222 recipients whose second dose came at about 4 weeks and those whose second dose came at about 12 weeks were combined into one group, since spike-specific TCR depth and breadth did not differ between the two schedules. A total of over 230 trial participants underwent TCR sequencing, of whom nearly 210 received two doses of AZD1222 and about 25 received two doses of the MenACWY control vaccine. Enrollment into the trials was organized by age into subgroups of 18-55, 56-69 and 70-plus years, and those subgroups contained roughly 150, 30 and 60 TCR-sequenced participants, respectively.

As to this clone: Its binding antigen is unknown. Base qualities are not at hand, and no much larger clone is one base apart.

After removal of 3 bases from V and 1 base from J, the junction retains 2 bases not matched to a gene. CDR1 LGHDT and CDR2 YNNKEL were looked up in the germline V gene (reference sequence). From its cysteine to its phenylalanine, the CDR3 spans 14 amino acids. Solely the CDR3 DNA is kept, with 42 bases framed from the first base. The CDR3 regions of human TCRbeta chains were subjected to immunosequencing. The authors' analysis ran thus. Repertoire TCRs were checked for matches against a reference library of SARS-CoV-2-specific TCRs that had been generated using the MIRA antigen-specificity platform. Breadth meant the fraction of unique TCRs that were SARS-CoV-2-associated, whereas depth meant the fraction of total T cells that were SARS-CoV-2-associated. Using the MIRA data, every spike-specific TCR was mapped to the spike region that the TCR reacted to and assigned to either a CD4 or a CD8 class. Log10-transformed breadth and depth values were compared by one-way ANOVA with Sidak's multiple comparisons tests. Held by TCRdb, this immuneACCESS table contains in-frame sequences only and omits some clones. Under half of the omission traces to an unresolved V gene where checked; the cause of the rest is unknown. Clone size and the V and J calls come from that table; the DNA yielded D and trimming. The sample table lists approximately 160,000 clones, about 92% of them with a count of one. Together, the top ten hold around 0.9% of the sample.

What the work shows at the level of the full study, not this receptor alone: Only 5 to 7 AZD1222 recipients were SARS-CoV-2 seropositive at baseline, limiting conclusions about previously exposed vaccinees. In the small 56-69-year group, the increase in depth fell short of significance, most likely because of low power. Participants were mostly white British, with more females than males. The authors suggested clonal diversity may have been underestimated. Reportedly, close to half of the unique spike-specific TCRs recognized epitopes lying outside the regions that are mutated in the B.1.351 and B.1.1.7 variants. Vaccine-associated CD4 TCRs spanned the whole spike protein, with dominant responses in regions 160-218 and 743-854. Because no day 14 peak-response samples were available, the repertoires could be characterized only after the peak T cell response. After two AZD1222 doses, both the breadth and the depth of spike-specific TCRs were significantly higher than at day 0 and than in MenACWY recipients.

Interpreted using the paper, the time point label stands for: baseline before first vaccination. Vaccinee samples came from UK trials COV001 and COV002, including a single-blind randomized controlled phase 2/3 trial of AZD1222 (ChAdOx1 nCoV-19) in healthy adults. For TCRbeta chain sequencing, PBMC samples were collected from trial participants at day 0 and at day 28 after the second dose. The V gene is TRBV3-1 (or the pseudogene TRBV3-2) and the J gene is TRBJ1-1, and 7 junction bases match TRBD1. This TCR derives from an adult in good health. The input for sequencing was peripheral blood, taken on day 0 of AZD1222 vaccination. In nucleotides, the sequence is TGTGCCAGCAGCCAGGGACAGAGGAACACTGAAGCTTTCTTT. Its translation reads: CASSQGQRNTEAFF.